This entry features one T cell receptor beta chain sequence. Its cognate antigen is unknown. Next came a second PCR, run for about 7 to 11 cycles, which used a sample-barcoded 5' primer along with a J-beta primer mix. TCRdb analysed the 5' RACE reads with MiXCR anew, one entry per CDR3 protein. The sample yields roughly 900,000 distinct CDR3 sequences, around 48% seen once. The sample belongs to a study of blood T cells in healthy people across ages. Overall study findings and caveats: More naive CD4+ cells and higher diversity were found in long-lived than in aged donors. Those diversity estimates obtained from one million T cells were thought to be underestimates.

The source of this sequence is a man in his thirties or forties in good health. The material sequenced was blood.

The CDR3 sequence: CASGIYETQYF. CDR3 DNA sequence: TGTGCCAGCGGTATCTACGAGACCCAGTACTTC. The V gene is TRBV28, the J gene TRBJ2-5; D remains unclear. The CDR3 runs to 11 residues. Germline lookup yields CDR1 MDHEN and CDR2 SYDVKM. V was cut by 8 bases and J by 5 bases, with 9 bases left in between.